These 30 T cell receptor beta chains were sequenced from one sample in a study of T cells after yellow fever vaccination. TCRdb ran MiXCR on the 5' RACE reads and lists one entry per CDR3 protein. The table lists about 110,000 distinct CDR3 sequences, 8.4% of them singletons. The material sequenced was CD8+ T cells sorted from PBMCs, taken 45 days after the yellow fever booster vaccination. The receptor source for this set is a man younger than 40 who received the YFV17D yellow fever vaccine.

The V gene is TRBV27, the J gene TRBJ2-7; 7 positions agree with TRBD1. Trimming removed 8 bases from V and 3 bases from J; junction bases left unmatched: 10. This CDR3 region has 14 residues. Per germline, CDR1 MNHEY and CDR2 SMNVEV (reference sequence). This chain's CDR3 is CASAPGQNHYEQYF. CDR3 in DNA: TGTGCCAGCGCGCCGGGACAGAACCACTACGAGCAGTACTTC.

V gene TRBV4-2 combines with J gene TRBJ2-7; D is possibly TRBD2 (6 bases). CDR1 is LGHNA and CDR2 is YNFKEQ in the germline V gene. V dropped 0 bases and J dropped 4 bases, with 19 bases sitting between them. CDR3 length: 17 amino acids. CDR3 DNA: TGTGCCAGCAGCCAAGAAGGTTCGGGAGCCGGAGGGTACGAGCAGTACTTC. The encoded protein is CASSQEGSGAGGYEQYF.

In its sample, this clonotype was seen once. The CDR3 DNA sequence: TGCAGTGCTAGGGTACTAGCGGGAGGGGAGAATGAGCAGTTCTTC. It translates to CSARVLAGGENEQFF. The chain uses TRBV20-1 and TRBJ2-1; 13 nucleotides align to TRBD2. The V segment lost 3 bases and the J segment 7 bases; nucleotides outside the gene matches: 6. This CDR3 comprises 15 residues. Germline-derived CDR1 and CDR2 are DFQATT and SNEGSKA (reference sequence).

Ten or more counts support this clonotype. The chain employs TRBV29-1 and TRBJ2-1, with 11 nucleotides matching TRBD2. Germline V gene data show CDR1 as SQVTM and CDR2 as ANQGSEA. J lost 10 bases, V lost 4 bases, and 9 bases had no gene match. The CDR3 is made up of 14 amino acids. The CDR3 here is CSVGPTSGIEEQFF. The CDR3 DNA sequence: TGCAGCGTTGGACCGACTAGCGGGATTGAAGAGCAGTTCTTC.

This clonotype has a count of ten or more. J is TRBJ2-7 and V is TRBV29-1, with 10 bases identical to TRBD1. The CDR3 spans 14 residues. Germline CDR1 reads SQVTM; CDR2 reads ANQGSEA. V shed 4 bases and J 6 bases; nucleotides not matched to a gene: 9. As DNA, the CDR3 is TGCAGCGTTGTCCCTGACAGGGGGCTGGGCGAGCAGTACTTC. This gives the protein CSVVPDRGLGEQYF.

V usage is TRBV5-1 and J usage is TRBJ2-1, with D tentatively TRBD2 (6 bases). CDR1 is SGHRS, CDR2 YFSETQ, per germline. Deletions cut 2 bases from V and 3 bases from J, with 12 bases between. This CDR3 contains 15 residues. This CDR3 reads CASSLAGTLYNEQFF. The DNA of the CDR3 is TGCGCCAGCAGCTTAGCCGGGACTCTCTACAATGAGCAGTTCTTC.

This clonotype occurred many times. In DNA form, the CDR3 reads TGTGCCAGCAGTACTGGGCCTGGACTAGCTCGAGAGACCGGGGAGCTGTTTTTT. This gives the protein CASSTGPGLARETGELFF. The J gene is TRBJ2-2, the V gene TRBV6-5, with TRBD2 matching over 8 bases. The germline gives CDR1 MNHEY, CDR2 SVGAGI. The CDR3 runs to 18 residues. J was trimmed by 5 bases and V by 5 bases; bases with no gene match: 16.

This clonotype occurred many times. The rearrangement uses TRBV7-9 and TRBJ2-5; D is unclear. V gave up 5 bases and J gave up 5 bases, with 18 bases separating them. Germline assignment: CDR1 SEHNR and CDR2 FQNEAQ (reference sequence). The CDR3 has 15 residues. The CDR3 DNA reads TGTGCCAGCAGCCTTACAGCCTCCGGAGTGGAGACCCAGTACTTC. This encodes CASSLTASGVETQYF.

This clonotype was observed at least ten times. The V and J genes are TRBV20-1 and TRBJ2-3, with D possibly being TRBD2 (6 bases). Per the germline V gene, CDR1 is DFQATT and CDR2 is SNEGSKA (reference sequence). V was trimmed by 4 bases and J by 5 bases, leaving 19 bases between them. The CDR3 runs to 15 residues. CDR3 sequence (DNA): TGCAGTGCTACCCTGGCCCCCCCAGCGGGAGATACGCAGTATTTT. Its translation: CSATLAPPAGDTQYF.

This clonotype was detected a few times. The rearrangement joins TRBV11-2 to TRBJ2-7, with 7 bases lining up with TRBD2. Looked up from germline, CDR1 is SGHAT and CDR2 is FQNNGV. V shed 5 bases, J shed 0 bases, and the junction held 10 bases outside the gene matches. This CDR3 spans 16 amino acids. CDR3 sequence: CASSGGLGLSSYEQYF. CDR3 nucleotide sequence: TGTGCCAGCAGCGGCGGACTAGGTTTAAGCTCCTACGAGCAGTACTTC.

The table lists this clonotype with a few counts. The chain carries TRBV20-1 and TRBJ2-3; TRBD2 matches 10 bases. The CDR3 is 17 amino acids. Germline V gene lookup returns CDR1 DFQATT and CDR2 SNEGSKA (reference sequence). J gave up 8 bases and V 0 bases, and 14 bases lay outside the gene matches. The CDR3 reads CSAREEREGPRGATQYF. CDR3 in DNA: TGCAGTGCTAGAGAAGAGCGGGAGGGCCCCCGGGGGGCTACGCAGTATTTT.

This clonotype was observed a few times. The gene calls are TRBV20-1 and TRBJ2-1; 8 bases line up with TRBD2. CDR1 DFQATT and CDR2 SNEGSKA come from the germline V gene (reference sequence). The CDR3 is 15 amino acids. J gave up 2 bases and V 6 bases, and 9 bases lay outside the gene matches. In DNA, the CDR3 is TGCAGTGCCCATGAGACTAGCGTTACCTACAATGAGCAGTTCTTC. Residues: CSAHETSVTYNEQFF.

The rearrangement uses TRBV5-1 and TRBJ2-1; 8 bases map to TRBD2. This CDR3 contains 15 residues. Trimming removed 0 bases from V and 7 bases from J; junction bases left unmatched: 6. Germline lookup yields CDR1 SGHRS and CDR2 YFSETQ. The CDR3 region is CASSLAASGQNEQFF. The DNA of the CDR3 is TGCGCCAGCAGCTTGGCGGCTAGCGGGCAAAATGAGCAGTTCTTC.

V and J are TRBV11-2 and TRBJ2-3; no clear D. Germline CDR1 is SGHAT and CDR2 is FQNNGV. The V gene lost 3 bases and the J gene lost 2 bases, with 9 bases spanning the gap. The CDR3 spans 14 residues. As DNA, the CDR3 is TGTGCCAGCAGCTTGGGCCGGTCCACAGATACGCAGTATTTT. This encodes CASSLGRSTDTQYF.

This clonotype was found a few times. The chain recombines TRBV5-5 with TRBJ2-1, with D perhaps TRBD2 (7 bases). CDR1 SGHKS and CDR2 YYEKEE come from the germline V gene (reference sequence). The CDR3 covers 14 residues. The ends were cut back, 4 bases at V and 7 bases at J, with 15 bases in the middle. The CDR3 DNA reads as TGTGCCAGCAGCGTAGGGGGAGCGGGGAATGAGCAGTTCTTC. Encoded protein: CASSVGGAGNEQFF.

This clonotype has ten or more counts. The chain links TRBV29-1 to TRBJ2-1, with D maybe TRBD1 (6 bases). Germline values: CDR1 SQVTM, CDR2 ANQGSEA. The V and J ends lost 5 bases and 8 bases respectively, with 10 bases between them. The CDR3 consists of 11 residues. Written as DNA, the CDR3 is TGCAGCGTTTACAGGGACGATGAGCAGTTCTTC. Amino acid sequence: CSVYRDDEQFF.

This clonotype was seen many times. The chain couples TRBV29-1 to TRBJ2-7, with unresolved D. Trimming removed 3 bases at V and 4 bases at J, with 16 bases between. Germline V gene data show CDR1 as SQVTM and CDR2 as ANQGSEA. CDR3 length: 14 residues. CDR3 DNA: TGCAGCGTTGATCTCGACCAAGACTTATACGAGCAGTACTTC. Translating it yields CSVDLDQDLYEQYF.

V and J are TRBV28 and TRBJ2-5, with D perhaps TRBD2 (6 bases). The CDR3 sequence is 12 residues long. CDR1 MDHEN and CDR2 SYDVKM come from the germline V gene. With 2 bases removed from V and 9 bases from J, the gap between germline ends came to 10 bases. CDR3 protein: CASSLTRDSQYF. In DNA form, the CDR3 reads TGTGCCAGCAGTTTAACGCGGGACTCCCAGTACTTC.

The rearrangement joins TRBV11-1 to TRBJ2-5; D is undetermined. The CDR3 length is 19 residues. Germline V CDR1 and CDR2: SGHAT, FQDESV (reference sequence). The V gene lost 0 bases and the J gene lost 10 bases, with 30 bases spanning the gap. Here the CDR3 reads CASSLAGLSRSWALEYQYF. The CDR3 region has the DNA TGTGCCAGCAGCTTAGCAGGTCTATCAAGGTCCTGGGCTTTAGAGTACCAGTACTTC.

Of note for this clonotype: This clone may be a read error of a much larger clone one base away. No conserved phenylalanine or tryptophan is present at the end of the CDR3, so a read error is the likely explanation. V and J are TRBV4-2 and TRBJ2-7; unclear D gene. CDR3 length: 15 residues. Germline V gene sequence: CDR1 LGHNA, CDR2 YNFKEQ. Trimming took off 2 bases at V and 6 bases at J, with 17 bases between the two ends. CDR3 in amino acids: CASSQFPAGSSEQYL. CDR3 nucleotides: TGTGCCAGCAGCCAATTCCCGGCCGGGTCTTCCGAGCAGTACCTC.

This clonotype was found many times. J is TRBJ2-5 and V is TRBV6-2 or TRBV6-3; D is possibly TRBD2 (5 bases). Trimming shortened V by 6 bases and J by 0 bases, and 5 bases separated the two germline ends. This CDR3 comprises 12 residues. Germline V gene lookup returns CDR1 MNHEY and CDR2 SVGEGT. CDR3 sequence: CASRDYQETQYF. The CDR3 coding sequence is TGTGCCAGCAGGGACTACCAAGAGACCCAGTACTTC.

This clonotype was observed at least ten times. The chain employs TRBV4-3 and TRBJ2-5, with TRBD1 identical over 7 bases. The CDR3 spans 14 residues. V lost 0 bases to trimming and J lost 5 bases; unmatched junction nucleotides: 3. Germline V gene lookup returns CDR1 LGHNA and CDR2 YSLEER. CDR3 in DNA: TGCGCCAGCAGCCAAGAAAGGGGGCAGGAGACCCAGTACTTC. It encodes CASSQERGQETQYF.

The sample holds many counts of this clonotype. This chain joins TRBV6-1 and TRBJ2-3; 11 bases line up with TRBD2. There are 15 residues in the CDR3. The V gene end was trimmed by 6 bases and the J gene end by 4 bases; junction bases not matched to a gene: 6. Germline CDR1 reads MNHNS; CDR2 reads SASEGT. The DNA of the CDR3 is TGTGCCAGCAGCCCACTAGCGGGAGTTGCAGATACGCAGTATTTT. Amino acid sequence: CASSPLAGVADTQYF.

The sample holds many counts of this clonotype. V usage is TRBV12-3 or TRBV12-4 and J usage is TRBJ2-3, with D maybe TRBD2 (6 bases). CDR3 length equals 11 residues. V lost 5 bases and J 6 bases, leaving 6 bases between the germline ends. The CDR3 DNA sequence: TGTGCCAGCAGTGGGGGGGATACGCAGTATTTT. Translated, it gives CASSGGDTQYF.

At least ten counts were recorded for this clonotype. V gene TRBV29-1 combines with J gene TRBJ2-7, with TRBD1 matching over 8 bases. CDR1 is SQVTM, CDR2 ANQGSEA, per germline. The CDR3 has 16 residues. CDR3 in amino acids: CRVVLSGTGGGRKQYF. DNA of the CDR3: TGCAGGGTAGTCCTATCGGGGACAGGAGGGGGGAGAAAGCAGTACTTC.

The chain couples TRBV28 to TRBJ2-1; TRBD2 matches 9 bases. CDR1 MDHEN and CDR2 SYDVKM come from the germline V gene. This CDR3 comprises 15 residues. The J segment lost 7 bases and the V segment lost 5 bases, leaving 9 bases of the junction unmatched. The CDR3: CASSLIAGAPNEQFF. For the CDR3, the DNA is TGTGCCAGCAGTCTTATAGCGGGAGCCCCTAATGAGCAGTTCTTC.

This clonotype was counted a single time. A read error may be the cause here, since a much bigger clone is one base away. This chain connects TRBV4-2 to TRBJ2-3; 10 nucleotides match TRBD2. The germline gives CDR1 LGHNA, CDR2 YNFKEQ. The CDR3 has 15 amino acids. The V gene end was trimmed by 2 bases and the J gene end by 6 bases; junction bases not matched to a gene: 5. CDR3 in amino acids: CASSQKAGGSDTQYF. The CDR3 region has the DNA TGTGCCAGCAGCCAAAAAGCGGGGGGGTCCGATACGCAGTATTTT.

In its sample, this clonotype was seen many times. J is TRBJ2-3 and V is TRBV9, with D unresolved. This CDR3 is 16 amino acids long. With 3 bases removed from V and 3 bases from J, the gap between germline ends came to 17 bases. Germline V gene sequence: CDR1 SGDLS, CDR2 YYNGEE. The chain's CDR3 is CASSGYRLGSTDTQYF. Written as DNA, the CDR3 is TGTGCCAGCAGCGGGTACAGACTGGGATCTACAGATACGCAGTATTTT.

This clonotype was observed many times. V usage is TRBV6-5 and J usage is TRBJ2-7, with TRBD2 matching over 7 bases. The length of the CDR3 is 16 residues. V lost 0 bases, J lost 0 bases, and 5 bases stayed unmatched. Germline CDR1 MNHEY, CDR2 SVGAGI. The DNA of the CDR3 is TGTGCCAGCAGTTACTCGCCTAGCGGAAACTCCTACGAGCAGTACTTC. Translation: CASSYSPSGNSYEQYF.

Judged by abundance, this clonotype is medium-sized. The V call is TRBV7-3, the J call TRBJ2-2; 7 bases are a match to TRBD2. The germline gives CDR1 SGHTA, CDR2 FQGTGA. Germline trimming cut 1 base from V and 5 bases from J; bases unmatched to any gene: 10. The CDR3 length is 17 residues. The CDR3 sequence is CASSLMAGDLATGELFF. Here the CDR3 DNA reads TGTGCCAGCAGCTTAATGGCGGGAGATCTGGCTACCGGGGAGCTGTTTTTT.